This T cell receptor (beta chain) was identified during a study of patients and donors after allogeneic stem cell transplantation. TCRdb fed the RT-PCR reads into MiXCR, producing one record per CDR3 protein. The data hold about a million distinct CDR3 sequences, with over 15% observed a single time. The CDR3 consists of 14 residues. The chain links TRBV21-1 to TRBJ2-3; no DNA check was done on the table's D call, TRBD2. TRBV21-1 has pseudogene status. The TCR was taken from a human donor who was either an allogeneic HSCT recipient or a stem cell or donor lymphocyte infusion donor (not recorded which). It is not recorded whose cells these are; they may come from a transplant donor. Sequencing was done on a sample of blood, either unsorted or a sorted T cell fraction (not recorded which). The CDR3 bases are TGTGCCAGCAACCCTAGGGACTTCCCGATCCCGCAGTATTTT. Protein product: CASNPRDFPIPQYF.